The text below deals with one T cell receptor (beta chain). Its antigen remains unidentified. The data belong to a study of T-cell reconstitution after alpha-beta-depleted transplantation in children. General observations from the study: Reportedly, only several hundred clones from non-depleted graft cells drove alpha-beta T-cell counts at about two months. Surviving thymic progenitors and recipient T cells were the source of high TCRbeta diversity at day 60 in some patients.

This sample's TCRbeta library carried unique molecular identifier barcodes. Via MiXCR, TCRdb re-called the PCR reads, giving one row per CDR3 protein. This table has 200,000 or so distinct CDR3 sequences, roughly 8.3% appearing once. Source: PBMCs, mostly from graft donor cells, taken 360 days after TCRalphabeta/CD19-depleted stem cell transplant. The receptor comes from a male patient between 2 and 10 years old who had a stem cell transplant for acute myeloid leukemia, so the T cells may come from the graft donor.

This CDR3 is CASSYTSPLAGTTDTQYF. CDR3 DNA: TGTGCCAGCAGTTACACTTCTCCACTAGCGGGGACAACAGATACGCAGTATTTT. The chain links TRBV6-5 to TRBJ2-3; 10 bases are a match to TRBD2. V shed 2 bases, J shed 3 bases, and the junction held 11 bases outside the gene matches. The CDR3 is 18 amino acids. Germline V gene data show CDR1 as MNHEY and CDR2 as SVGAGI.